This T cell receptor (beta chain) is from a study of T cell responses to AZD1222 COVID-19 vaccine. Method: immunoSEQ multiplex PCR; TCRdb's copy keeps in-frame clones and lacks some. The profile shows fewer than 250,000 clones, approximately 94% of them singletons. This clone was observed once. What it binds is unknown. Study-level results: Repertoires were obtained solely post-peak T cell response. Seropositive AZD1222 recipients at baseline numbered only five or six.

The CDR3 has 15 amino acids. J gave up 5 bases and V 3 bases, and 7 bases lay outside the gene matches. Per germline, CDR1 MNHNS and CDR2 SASEGT. This receptor was identified in an adult in good health. The starting material was peripheral blood, obtained on day 0 of MenACWY control vaccination. The gene calls are TRBV6-1 and TRBJ1-1; 9 bases agree with TRBD1. CDR3 loop: CASSDRDRVSTEAFF. The CDR3 region has the DNA TGTGCCAGCAGTGACCGGGACAGGGTTAGTACTGAAGCTTTCTTT.